Presented here are 11 T cell receptor beta chains from one specimen sequenced in a study of cytomegalovirus exposure and HLA in healthy donors. Primers included in the PCR were 60 Vbeta and 13 Jbeta primers. The method was immunoSEQ multiplex PCR; TCRdb's version includes in-frame clones alone and lacks a portion of them. Among approximately 170,000 clones listed, about 76% were seen once. Source material: PBMCs. These receptors came from a middle-aged woman in good health and CMV-seropositive.

The chain couples TRBV11-3 to TRBJ2-7; a weak D match, TRBD2 (7 bases). The CDR3 runs to 17 residues. Germline V CDR1 and CDR2: SGHNT, YENEEA. Trimming removed 7 bases from V and 3 bases from J, with 25 bases in between. The CDR3 DNA reads as TGTGCCAGCACCAAAGGAGGGGGGCGCGGGGGCAACTACGAGCAGTACTTC. It yields the protein CASTKGGGRGGNYEQYF.

The chain is built from TRBV4-3 and TRBJ1-4; D may be TRBD1 (5 bases). The CDR3 sequence is 14 residues long. The V gene lost 4 bases and the J gene lost 1 base, with 7 bases spanning the gap. Germline assignment: CDR1 LGHNA and CDR2 YSLEER. CDR3 in DNA: TGCGCCAGCAGCCGCAGGGTAACTAATGAAAAACTGTTTTTT. It encodes CASSRRVTNEKLFF.

On this clone itself: At the DNA level, this CDR3 is encoded by other sequences in the same sample as well. This chain joins TRBV12-5 and TRBJ1-2; D might be TRBD1 (5 bases). Germline lookup yields CDR1 LGHNT and CDR2 FRNRAP. V was cut by 2 bases and J by 7 bases, with 11 bases left in between. The CDR3 totals 13 residues. The CDR3 spells CASGLQGLGGYTF. For the CDR3, the DNA is TGTGCTAGTGGTTTGCAGGGTTTGGGTGGCTACACCTTC.

The chain couples TRBV4-1 to TRBJ2-2; 9 bases line up with TRBD1. V was clipped by 7 bases and J by 2 bases; unmatched bases: 11. Germline values: CDR1 MGHRA, CDR2 YSYEKL. This CDR3 is 17 amino acids long. CDR3 region: CASKGRQGVRNTGELFF. In DNA form, the CDR3 reads TGCGCCAGCAAGGGCAGACAGGGGGTGCGAAACACCGGGGAGCTGTTTTTT.

The chain links TRBV18 to TRBJ2-5; the match to TRBD1 covers 7 bases. CDR1 is KGHSH and CDR2 is LQKENI in the germline V gene. The CDR3 is 14 residues long. With V trimmed by 1 base and J by 7 bases, 6 bases remained unmatched. As DNA, the CDR3 is TGTGCCAGCTCACCACAGGGGGCTGACGGGACCCAGTACTTC. Protein sequence: CASSPQGADGTQYF.

This rearrangement joins TRBV7-9 to TRBJ2-5; 10 positions match TRBD2. J gave up 2 bases and V 5 bases, and 5 bases lay outside the gene matches. The germline V gene has CDR1 SEHNR and CDR2 FQNEAQ (reference sequence). CDR3 length: 15 amino acids. The chain's CDR3 is CASSLASGGQETQYF. CDR3 sequence (DNA): TGTGCCAGCAGCCTCGCTAGCGGGGGACAAGAGACCCAGTACTTC. Full variable domain (outside the CDR3, taken from reference TRBV7-9 and TRBJ2-5): DTGVSQNPRHKITKRGQNVTFRCDPISEHNRLYWYRQTLGQGPEFLTYFQNEAQLEKSRLLSDRFSAERPKGSFSTLEIQRTEQGDSAMYLCASSLASGGQETQYFGPGTRLLVL.

The table lists this clone with a few counts. V gene TRBV5-1 combines with J gene TRBJ1-2; D call uncertain. The CDR3 sequence is 16 residues long. Trimming shortened V by 0 bases and J by 2 bases, and 14 bases separated the two germline ends. Germline assignment: CDR1 SGHRS and CDR2 YFSETQ. CDR3 sequence: CASSLDVGAVNYGYTF. The CDR3 DNA sequence: TGCGCCAGCAGCTTGGACGTGGGCGCAGTGAACTATGGCTACACCTTC.

This chain uses TRBV30 with TRBJ2-5; D not certain. V was pared by 3 bases and J by 5 bases, with 13 bases between. Looked up from germline, CDR1 is GTSNPN and CDR2 is SVGIG (reference sequence). The CDR3 sequence is 13 residues long. The CDR3 sequence: CAWSRYSRETQYF. CDR3 nucleotides: TGTGCCTGGAGCCGTTACTCCAGGGAGACCCAGTACTTC.

This clone was recorded only once. The chain has TRBV5-1 and TRBJ2-1; 9 nucleotides line up with TRBD2. Germline values: CDR1 SGHRS, CDR2 YFSETQ. This CDR3 comprises 16 residues. The trim removed 2 bases at V and 6 bases at J, leaving 9 bases unmatched. DNA for the CDR3: TGCGCCAGCAGCTTTGGGGGACTAGCTTTCGGCAATGAGCAGTTCTTC. This codes for CASSFGGLAFGNEQFF.

Notes on this clone: Additional DNA sequences in this sample encode the identical CDR3. The V gene is TRBV30, the J gene TRBJ1-2, with TRBD1 matching over 7 bases. Germline CDR1 is GTSNPN and CDR2 is SVGIG (reference sequence). The CDR3 loop spans 12 amino acids. V lost 1 base to trimming and J lost 4 bases; unmatched junction nucleotides: 0. The CDR3 loop reads CAWSAGGYGYTF. The CDR3, as DNA: TGTGCCTGGAGTGCAGGGGGCTATGGCTACACCTTC.

This clone has a handful of counts. This chain connects TRBV6-9 to TRBJ1-1; 8 bases match TRBD1. Trimming took 4 bases from V and 5 from J; bases not matched to a gene: 0. The CDR3 sequence is 12 residues long. Germline V CDR1 and CDR2: MNHGY, SVAAGI. CDR3 bases: TGTGCCAGCAGTTGGACAGGGACTGAAGCTTTCTTT. Protein product: CASSWTGTEAFF.